The sequence of this TCR beta chain was determined in a study of cytomegalovirus exposure and HLA in healthy donors. Study details: Clustering assigned approximately 78% of the approximately 390 genotyped donors to the Caucasian-associated ancestry cluster.

The PCR had 60 Vbeta and 13 Jbeta primers. TCRdb keeps only in-frame clones here, not all; method: immunoSEQ multiplex PCR. The sample shows roughly 110,000 clones, over 75% of them seen only once. This CDR3 comprises 14 residues. Germline V gene lookup returns CDR1 SGHRS and CDR2 YFSETQ. V lost 3 bases and J 4 bases, leaving 13 bases between the germline ends. Study observations and caveats: Presence/absence analyses rested on an assumption that sequencing depth was roughly uniform across donors. Later findings reportedly placed an Asian-associated ancestry cluster below the approximately 620-donor mean for N-insertions. Later analysis placed DRB1 highest and HLA-C lowest in TCR association rates, which differed by HLA locus.

In the case of this clone: Its cognate antigen is unknown.

The clonotype was recovered from a woman aged 25-40 years in good health and CMV-seropositive. Sample: PBMCs. This chain links TRBV5-1 with TRBJ1-1, with TRBD1 as a possible D gene (6 bases). The CDR3 reads CASSSPGTPTEAFF. DNA for the CDR3: TGCGCCAGCAGCTCACCCGGGACACCCACTGAAGCTTTCTTT.